This TCR beta chain came from a study of cytomegalovirus exposure and HLA in healthy donors. The PCR made use of 60 Vbeta and 13 Jbeta primers. Libraries were prepared by immunoSEQ multiplex PCR; TCRdb keeps only in-frame clonotypes and omits some of them. The sample includes around 150,000 clones, over 80% seen only once; the top ten take roughly 6.2%. The CDR3 is made up of 16 amino acids. V shed 6 bases and J shed 9 bases, with 21 bases lying between them. Germline values: CDR1 SGHTA, CDR2 FQGTGA. Sequences were obtained from PBMCs. The origin of this receptor is a male donor in good health and CMV-seropositive. The chain is built from TRBV7-3 and TRBJ2-6, with a tentative D call TRBD2 (6 bases). The chain's CDR3 is CASRRFGGSLGNVLTF. Written as DNA, the CDR3 is TGTGCCAGCAGAAGATTTGGGGGGTCTCTAGGCAACGTCCTGACTTTC.